The 17 T cell receptor beta chains given below trace back to one sample, sequenced in a study of blood T cell repertoires in COVID-19 (dated by TCRdb to about 2020). The method was the immunoSEQ multiplex PCR assay. The clones in this table, taken by TCRdb from immuneACCESS, are in-frame only. Not every clone is retained; where verified, under half of the shortfall comes from an unresolved V gene, and the cause of the rest is unknown. Here the sample has about 330,000 clones; roughly 90% occur a single time. Jointly, the top ten make up more than 3% of the sample. The specimen sequenced was peripheral blood. These receptors were collected from a woman aged 45-65 years with active or convalescent COVID-19.

V gene TRBV5-6 combines with J gene TRBJ1-1, with D uncertain. The CDR3 totals 11 residues. V was trimmed by 4 bases and J by 7 bases, leaving 8 bases between them. Germline CDR1 is SGHDT and CDR2 is YYEEEE. CDR3 in amino acids: CASSAGFEAFF. In DNA, the CDR3 is TGTGCCAGCAGCGCGGGATTTGAAGCTTTCTTT.

The chain has TRBV7-9 and TRBJ2-3, with TRBD1 as a possible D gene (6 bases). The CDR3 has 19 amino acids. The germline V gene has CDR1 SEHNR and CDR2 FQNEAQ (reference sequence). Trimming removed 0 bases at V and 1 base at J, with 20 bases between. The CDR3 region is CASSLAGMIRDTGTDTQYF. The CDR3, as DNA: TGTGCCAGCAGCTTAGCGGGAATGATAAGGGACACCGGCACAGATACGCAGTATTTT.

The chain combines TRBV9 with TRBJ2-3; D not certain. The CDR3 has 14 residues. V was trimmed by 3 bases and J by 0 bases, leaving 8 bases between them. Germline V gene sequence: CDR1 SGDLS, CDR2 YYNGEE. The CDR3 DNA reads as TGTGCCAGCAGCGGACACGAAAGCACAGATACGCAGTATTTT. Translation gives CASSGHESTDTQYF.

This clone was seen more than once but under ten times. The rearrangement joins TRBV6-6 to TRBJ2-7, with a weak D call TRBD2 (5 bases). Germline V gene lookup returns CDR1 MNHNY and CDR2 SVGAGI (reference sequence). The CDR3 contains 14 residues. V dropped 2 bases and J dropped 0 bases, with 8 bases sitting between them. The CDR3 nucleotides read TGTGCCAGCAGTTACGGAGGAGCCTCCTACGAGCAGTACTTC. Protein sequence: CASSYGGASYEQYF.

The CDR3 here is CASSLARSVNTEAFF. The CDR3 nucleotides read TGTGCCAGCAGCTTAGCTCGTTCGGTTAACACTGAAGCTTTCTTT. The rearrangement uses TRBV7-9 and TRBJ1-1, with unresolved D. Germline-derived CDR1 and CDR2 are SEHNR and FQNEAQ (reference sequence). Trimming stripped 0 bases from V and 2 bases from J, with 10 bases between. The CDR3 loop spans 15 amino acids.

The CDR3, as DNA: TGCGCCAGCAGCCAACCCAAAGCGGGGGGGCCGACTGAGCAGTTCTTC. Translating gives CASSQPKAGGPTEQFF. V gene TRBV4-3 combines with J gene TRBJ2-1; 10 bases are shared with TRBD2. CDR1 and CDR2 (germline): LGHNA, YSLEER. Trimming cost V 2 bases and J 9 bases; bases outside gene matches: 10. This CDR3 has 16 amino acids.

The V call is TRBV6-2 or TRBV6-3, the J call TRBJ1-4, with TRBD1 as a possible D gene (6 bases). From germline, CDR1 is MNHEY and CDR2 SVGEGT. Trimming removed 5 bases from V and 5 bases from J, with 12 bases in between. This CDR3 spans 14 amino acids. CDR3 DNA sequence: TGTGCCAGCAGTCCCGGGACACTCAATGAAAAACTGTTTTTT. It specifies CASSPGTLNEKLFF.

The chain combines TRBV9 with TRBJ2-5, with TRBD2 matching over 8 bases. This CDR3 comprises 15 residues. Germline CDR1 is SGDLS and CDR2 is YYNGEE. Germline trimming cut 1 base from V and 5 bases from J; bases unmatched to any gene: 7. CDR3 amino acids: CASSVSGGSAETQYF. The CDR3 DNA sequence: TGTGCCAGCAGCGTATCGGGGGGGAGTGCGGAGACCCAGTACTTC.

The chain carries TRBV7-2 and TRBJ2-5; 12 nucleotides match TRBD2. The CDR3 extends over 17 amino acids. After removal of 2 bases from V and 5 bases from J, the junction contained 9 bases not matched to a gene. Germline V gene sequence: CDR1 SGHTA, CDR2 FQGNSA. The CDR3 spells CASSLLLAGGQRETQYF. The CDR3 DNA is TGTGCCAGCAGCTTATTACTAGCGGGGGGCCAGAGGGAGACCCAGTACTTC. Full variable domain (remainder filled in from reference TRBV7-2 and TRBJ2-5): GAGVSQSPSNKVTEKGKDVELRCDPISGHTALYWYRQSLGQGLEFLIYFQGNSAPDKSGLPSDRFSAERTGGSVSTLTIQRTQQEDSAVYLCASSLLLAGGQRETQYFGPGTRLLVL.

The chain is built from TRBV19 and TRBJ2-1; 13 nucleotides line up with TRBD2. Trimming took 5 bases from V and 4 from J; bases not matched to a gene: 8. Germline V gene sequence: CDR1 LNHDA, CDR2 SQIVND (reference sequence). The CDR3 covers 17 residues. The CDR3 coding sequence is TGTGCCAGTAGTCTGTGGACTAGCGGGAGAGGGTACAATGAGCAGTTCTTC. Encoded protein: CASSLWTSGRGYNEQFF.

The V and J genes are TRBV24-1 and TRBJ1-2; the match to TRBD1 covers 7 bases. Germline V lookup: CDR1 KGHDR, CDR2 SFDVKD. The junction had 3 bases not matched to a gene; V was cut back by 5 bases and J by 1 base. This CDR3 region has 14 residues. The CDR3: CATSGGQDNYGYTF. CDR3 in DNA: TGTGCCACCAGTGGCGGACAGGATAACTATGGCTACACCTTC.

V gene TRBV29-1 combines with J gene TRBJ2-2; TRBD2 aligns across 10 bases. CDR3 length: 19 amino acids. The germline CDR1 and CDR2 sequences are SQVTM and ANQGSEA. Trimming cost V 1 base and J 2 bases; bases outside gene matches: 13. For the CDR3, the DNA is TGCAGCGTTGAAGTCCTTTCTAGCGGGAGAGGGGGAAACACCGGGGAGCTGTTTTTT. This sequence encodes CSVEVLSSGRGGNTGELFF.

The CDR3, as DNA: TGTGCCAGCAGCTTAGGTGGGACTAGCGAGTACGAGCAGTACTTC. Translated, it gives CASSLGGTSEYEQYF. The rearrangement uses TRBV11-3 and TRBJ2-7; 10 bases line up with TRBD2. There are 15 residues in the CDR3. Trimming cost V 1 base and J 4 bases; bases outside gene matches: 4. The germline gives CDR1 SGHNT, CDR2 YENEEA.

The CDR3 region is CASSLDRAGDNYNEQFF. The CDR3 DNA reads as TGTGCCAGCAGCTTAGATCGAGCGGGGGACAACTACAATGAGCAGTTCTTC. The genes are TRBV7-8 and TRBJ2-1; TRBD2 matches 8 bases. Germline lookup yields CDR1 SGHVS and CDR2 FQNEAQ. The CDR3 consists of 17 residues. After removal of 1 base from V and 3 bases from J, the junction contained 8 bases not matched to a gene.

V gene TRBV7-3 combines with J gene TRBJ2-3; a weak D match, TRBD2 (6 bases). The V end lost 4 bases, the J end lost 3 bases, and 17 bases lay between the germline ends. CDR1 is SGHTA, CDR2 FQGTGA, per germline. This CDR3 comprises 16 residues. The CDR3 nucleotides read TGTGCCAGCAGCTCCTCCCTTGCGGGGCCTACAGATACGCAGTATTTT. It is translated as CASSSSLAGPTDTQYF.

The V gene is TRBV19, the J gene TRBJ2-6, with TRBD1 matching 11 bases. CDR1 is LNHDA, CDR2 SQIVND, per germline (reference sequence). This CDR3 has 16 residues. Unmatched junction bases numbered 1, after V lost 6 bases and J lost 0 bases. The CDR3 loop reads CASSGTGGSGANVLTF. CDR3 in DNA: TGTGCCAGTAGCGGGACAGGGGGCTCTGGGGCCAACGTCCTGACTTTC.

CDR3 nucleotides: TGTGCCAGCGCACCGAGCTCTGGAAACACCATATATTTT. Residues: CASAPSSGNTIYF. The chain joins TRBV12-3 or TRBV12-4 to TRBJ1-3; D is ambiguous. The CDR3 spans 13 residues. The V and J ends lost 8 bases and 0 bases respectively, with 8 bases between them.